This TCR beta chain was recovered during a study of blood T cells in healthy people across ages (dated by TCRdb to 2014 to 2015). At the level of the whole study: Template switching captured roughly one uniquely barcoded TCR beta cDNA molecule per two T cells in model experiments. The donors were divided into four age groups: young (average 16 years), middle-aged (almost 40), aged (roughly 66) and long-lived (roughly 88). The study measured age-related changes in TCR beta repertoire diversity using deep sequencing normalized with unique cDNA molecular identifiers. Two additional independent replicas of 1 million unique cDNA reads from the same blood draw were analyzed for two donors (one aged 18 to 30 and one aged 80 or older). To avoid experimental bias, donors of different ages were randomly spread across the sequencing lanes. Here is what the overall study found, with its caveats: There was a strong correlation between observed TCR beta diversity and the percentage of naive T cells measured by flow cytometry. Total diversity estimates from one million sequenced T cells were considered lower bounds and underestimates. As age increased, observed TCR beta diversity per million T cells dropped in a roughly linear way, and a significant reduction was already evident by age roughly 36. Compared with the aged group, the long-lived group had more naive CD4+ T cells, fewer expanded clones and increased TCR diversity, a pattern suggesting age selection. Because profiling used bulk unsorted PBMCs, naive and antigen-experienced compartments could not be compared conclusively. The CMV infection status of donors was not known, potentially confounding age-related changes in expanded clonotypes.

The CDR3 goes from the cysteine to the phenylalanine over 16 residues. CDR3 DNA only is kept here, 48 bases in frame from base 1. Trimming takes 6 bases from V and 7 bases from J, and the germline ends sit 19 bases apart. The germline V gene encodes CDR1 MNHEY and CDR2 SMNVEV (reference sequence). The donors were some 39 Caucasian individuals from Russia, aged 6 to 90 years, who were systemically healthy. Around 10 milliliters of peripheral blood were drawn from each donor into EDTA-treated Vacutainer tubes. PBMCs were isolated by Ficoll-Paque density-gradient centrifugation, with at least 6.5 million obtained per sample. Total RNA was extracted from PBMCs with Trizol reagent, with at least 6 micrograms obtained per sample. The percentages of naive CD45RAhigh/CD27high T cells were determined by flow cytometry on a PBMC aliquot from every donor. Libraries were built with 5' RACE. Sequencing took place on an Illumina HiSeq 2500. A second PCR of about 7 to 12 cycles was performed with a sample-barcoded 5' primer and a J-beta primer mix. A template-switch 5' adaptor carrying 12 random nucleotides introduced a unique molecular identifier onto each TCR beta cDNA molecule. Each sample yielded at least 3 million CDR3-containing paired-end reads. First-strand cDNA was synthesized from all RNA with the Mint cDNA synthesis kit, primed by a TRBC-specific oligonucleotide. After uracil-DNA glycosylase treatment, a first 18-cycle PCR used universal primers M1SS and BC2_uni_R on all cDNA. As for the original processing: For normalization, 1 million high-quality reads were randomly selected from each sample, with every read carrying a distinct molecular identifier. Reads sharing molecular identifiers were discarded rather than binned into consensus sequences. CDR3 identification, clonotype clustering and error correction used MiTCR with a Q25 quality threshold and the strictest error-elimination algorithm. A nonparametric unseen species model with Euler transformation was used to estimate a lower bound on total TCR beta diversity. TCRdb reworked the public reads: Q25 trimming with fastp, MiXCR clone assembly, productive beta chains retained. Rows are combined by CDR3 protein, so each entry shows the most common genes and DNA. Clone size and V and J calls follow TCRdb, not the original study. For this sample the table gives hundreds of thousands of distinct CDR3 sequences, of which about 42% were detected only once. Together, the top ten hold roughly 19% of the sample.

As for this clonotype: Its cognate antigen has yet to be identified. Base qualities are not at hand, and no much larger clone is one base apart.

What was sequenced was blood. The chain couples TRBV27 to TRBJ1-6, with a tentative D gene TRBD1 over 6 matching bases. This receptor was identified in a man aged 60 to 75 in good health. The CDR3 reads as follows: CASSLLSGVYNSPLHF. The nucleotides are TGTGCCAGCAGCCTCCTCTCAGGGGTTTACAATTCACCCCTCCACTTT.